A single sample is the source of the 13 T cell receptor beta chains below, sequenced in a study of T cell responses to AZD1222 COVID-19 vaccine (dated by TCRdb to the early 2020s). Library preparation was by the immunoSEQ multiplex PCR assay. TCRdb provides this immuneACCESS table in a form limited to in-frame rearrangements. Some clones are lacking; in checked studies, under half of them reflect an unresolved V gene, and why the rest are absent is not known. The sample records around 130,000 clones, about 89% of which are singletons. The ten largest make up approximately 8% of the sample. Sample time point, as interpreted from the label and publication: about 28 days (+/-7) after the second vaccine dose. Taken with the paper, the label for treatment or condition translates to: meningococcal conjugate vaccine given as trial control. This specimen was peripheral blood, taken 28 days after the second dose of the MenACWY control vaccine. The receptors stem from an adult who received the MenACWY meningococcal vaccine as a control.

The chain uses TRBV19 and TRBJ1-5; a possible D gene is TRBD1 (6 bases). Germline CDR1 reads LNHDA; CDR2 reads SQIVND (reference sequence). The CDR3 has 13 residues. V lost 6 bases, J lost 6 bases, and 12 bases lay in between. CDR3 protein: CASSRGGVQPQHF. In nucleotides, the CDR3 is TGTGCCAGTAGCAGGGGCGGCGTTCAGCCCCAGCATTTT.

This chain links TRBV7-8 with TRBJ1-1; TRBD1 is a possible D gene (6 bases). Germline values: CDR1 SGHVS, CDR2 FQNEAQ. This CDR3 comprises 15 residues. Trimming pared 5 bases from V and 1 base from J, leaving 14 bases between. CDR3 nucleotide sequence: TGTGCCAGCAGCGAGGGGGGGTTTTCGAACACTGAAGCTTTCTTT. Translation: CASSEGGFSNTEAFF.

This sequence joins TRBV7-9 and TRBJ2-5; TRBD2 is a possible D gene (5 bases). Germline lookup yields CDR1 SEHNR and CDR2 FQNEAQ (reference sequence). The V end lost 5 bases, the J end lost 2 bases, and 15 bases lay between the germline ends. The CDR3 runs 15 residues. The CDR3 region has the DNA TGTGCCAGCAGCACACGGACTGTGTGGCAAGAGACCCAGTACTTC. This translates into CASSTRTVWQETQYF.

V and J are TRBV9 and TRBJ1-6; 7 bases are a match to TRBD1. The trim removed 4 bases at V and 8 bases at J, leaving 6 bases unmatched. Germline V gene lookup returns CDR1 SGDLS and CDR2 YYNGEE. CDR3 length: 14 amino acids. This chain's CDR3 is CASSTLDRDSPLHF. The CDR3 nucleotides are TGTGCCAGCAGCACATTAGACAGGGATTCACCCCTCCACTTT.

This clone has only a few counts. The chain uses TRBV5-1 and TRBJ2-7, with TRBD2 matching over 9 bases. The length of the CDR3 is 16 residues. The V and J ends lost 2 bases and 5 bases, in that order; junction bases with no gene match: 11. Germline values: CDR1 SGHRS, CDR2 YFSETQ. CDR3 coding DNA: TGCGCCAGCAGCTTTATGGTGGTAGCGGGAGCAAACGAGCAGTACTTC. Protein sequence: CASSFMVVAGANEQYF.

The CDR3: CSAHWGTEQFF. As DNA, the CDR3 is TGCAGTGCCCACTGGGGGACGGAGCAGTTCTTC. The chain couples TRBV20-1 to TRBJ2-1, with D tentatively TRBD1 or TRBD2 (5 bases each). Trimming removed 6 bases at V and 10 bases at J, with 13 bases between. From germline, CDR1 is DFQATT and CDR2 SNEGSKA (reference sequence). The CDR3 spans 11 residues.

V is TRBV6-5 and J is TRBJ2-1; TRBD1 matches 7 bases. CDR3 length equals 13 residues. In germline, CDR1 is MNHEY, CDR2 SVGAGI. V gave up 6 bases and J gave up 2 bases; unmatched junction bases: 1. The CDR3 loop is CASRGTAYNEQFF. The CDR3 DNA sequence: TGTGCCAGCAGGGGGACAGCCTACAATGAGCAGTTCTTC.

The chain combines TRBV29-1 with TRBJ2-2; 11 bases agree with TRBD1. Unmatched junction bases numbered 8, after V lost 6 bases and J lost 5 bases. The CDR3 extends over 15 amino acids. CDR1 and CDR2 from the germline V gene are SQVTM and ANQGSEA. As DNA, the CDR3 is TGCAGCGTGATCGGACAGGGGGCTGATACCGGGGAGCTGTTTTTT. Its translation is CSVIGQGADTGELFF.

The chain joins TRBV11-2 to TRBJ2-1; TRBD2 matches 10 bases. The CDR3 is 15 residues long. Germline CDR1 and CDR2: SGHAT and FQNNGV. Losses at the gene ends were 5 bases for V and 6 bases for J; bases not matched to a gene: 7. CDR3 in DNA: TGTGCCAGCAGCCACGGACTAGCGGAAGGCAATGAGCAGTTCTTC. It encodes CASSHGLAEGNEQFF.

CDR3 nucleotides: TGTGCCACGAGGGGGCAGGACTCTGGAAACACCATATATTTT. It specifies CATRGQDSGNTIYF. This chain links TRBV10-3 with TRBJ1-3; 7 positions match TRBD1. Germline V gives CDR1 ENHRY, CDR2 SYGVKD. V lost 10 bases and J lost 0; bases outside the gene matches: 6. This CDR3 is built from 14 residues.

The chain combines TRBV4-3 with TRBJ2-1; D remains unclear. This CDR3 contains 15 residues. In germline, CDR1 is LGHNA, CDR2 YSLEER. V was shortened by 0 bases and J by 1 base, with 7 bases between the two germline ends. CDR3 amino acids: CASSQEKFSYNEQFF. CDR3 nucleotide sequence: TGCGCCAGCAGCCAAGAGAAGTTTTCCTACAATGAGCAGTTCTTC.

The chain uses TRBV19 and TRBJ1-4; 7 bases align to TRBD1. The CDR3 covers 14 residues. After removal of 4 bases from V and 4 bases from J, the junction contained 3 bases not matched to a gene. Germline V lookup: CDR1 LNHDA, CDR2 SQIVND (reference sequence). The CDR3 region is CASSRGTVNEKLFF. CDR3 in DNA: TGTGCCAGTAGTAGAGGGACAGTTAATGAAAAACTGTTTTTT.

CDR3 sequence: CASSPQGANYGYTF. DNA for the CDR3: TGTGCCAGCAGTCCCCAGGGGGCCAACTATGGCTACACCTTC. V usage is TRBV6-2 or TRBV6-3 and J usage is TRBJ1-2, with TRBD1 identical over 8 bases. The CDR3 is made up of 14 amino acids. J lost 2 bases, V lost 5 bases, and 4 bases had no gene match. Germline CDR1 is MNHEY and CDR2 is SVGEGT.